These 28 T cell receptor beta chains were all obtained from the same sample, sequenced in a study of blood T cell repertoires in COVID-19. Clones were read by immunoSEQ multiplex PCR, and TCRdb kept only the in-frame ones, dropping some. The sample holds fewer than 250,000 clones, 65% to 85% seen once. The sequenced material came from PBMCs or T cells enriched from blood (not recorded which). The receptors were gathered from a woman aged 40 to 49 with acute COVID-19.

The chain recombines TRBV4-1 with TRBJ1-2; D possibly corresponds to TRBD1 (5 bases). The V and J ends lost 5 bases and 4 bases respectively, with 14 bases between them. CDR1 and CDR2 from the germline V gene are MGHRA and YSYEKL. The CDR3 spans 14 residues. The CDR3 DNA reads TGCGCCAGCAGCAAGGACACCTCCTTCTATGGCTACACCTTC. Protein product: CASSKDTSFYGYTF.

The chain has TRBV5-6 and TRBJ1-6, with D possibly being TRBD1 (5 bases). The CDR3 runs to 14 residues. Deletions cut 0 bases from V and 13 bases from J, with 14 bases between. Germline loops: CDR1 SGHDT, CDR2 YYEEEE. The CDR3 DNA reads as TGTGCCAGCAGCTTGGCCGCCAGGGCTTTGCCCCTCCACTTT. Its translation: CASSLAARALPLHF.

The rearrangement joins TRBV12-5 to TRBJ2-5; a weak D match, TRBD1 (5 bases). Per germline, CDR1 LGHNT and CDR2 FRNRAP. Trimming stripped 2 bases from V and 5 bases from J, with 9 bases between. The CDR3 loop spans 13 amino acids. The CDR3 bases are TGTGCTAGTGGTTTGCAGGGTCGGGAGACCCAGTACTTC. Protein product: CASGLQGRETQYF.

The J gene is TRBJ2-1, the V gene TRBV11-2, with a possible D match to TRBD2 (5 bases). The CDR3 loop spans 15 amino acids. Germline CDR1 and CDR2: SGHAT and FQNNGV. V was clipped by 5 bases and J by 0 bases, with 11 bases between them. DNA of the CDR3: TGTGCCAGCAGCCTACGGAGGAGCTCCTACAATGAGCAGTTCTTC. This encodes CASSLRRSSYNEQFF.

The gene calls are TRBV27 and TRBJ2-6, with TRBD1 identical over 8 bases. Germline-derived CDR1 and CDR2 are MNHEY and SMNVEV (reference sequence). J was trimmed by 1 base and V by 5 bases; bases with no gene match: 4. The CDR3 spans 16 residues. This CDR3 reads CASSPRGQSGANVLTF. The CDR3 DNA sequence: TGTGCCAGCAGTCCCAGGGGGCAGTCTGGGGCCAACGTCCTGACTTTC.

V and J are TRBV20-1 and TRBJ1-1; D is possibly TRBD1 (6 bases). The V end lost 3 bases, the J end lost 1 base, and 12 bases lay between the germline ends. CDR3 size: 14 residues. CDR1 is DFQATT and CDR2 is SNEGSKA in the germline V gene (reference sequence). CDR3 sequence: CSASPGTRNTEAFF. The DNA of the CDR3 is TGCAGTGCTAGTCCAGGGACAAGGAACACTGAAGCTTTCTTT.

The rearrangement links TRBV28 to TRBJ2-1; 7 positions agree with TRBD2. CDR1 is MDHEN, CDR2 SYDVKM, per germline. CDR3 length: 12 residues. V shed 2 bases, J shed 9 bases, and the junction held 1 base outside the gene matches. The CDR3 DNA is TGTGCCAGCAGTTTAACTAGCGCTGAGCAGTTCTTC. It translates to CASSLTSAEQFF.

This clone was picked up one time. This sequence joins TRBV28 and TRBJ1-1, with D perhaps TRBD1 (5 bases). This CDR3 contains 11 residues. Germline CDR1 reads MDHEN; CDR2 reads SYDVKM. Trimming took 8 bases from V and 7 from J, leaving 11 bases between them. The CDR3 loop reads CASLGGGEAFF. In nucleotides, the CDR3 is TGTGCCAGCTTGGGGGGAGGTGAAGCTTTCTTT.

The gene calls are TRBV7-9 and TRBJ2-7; D perhaps matches TRBD1 (6 bases). The CDR3 runs 13 residues. The germline V gene has CDR1 SEHNR and CDR2 FQNEAQ (reference sequence). V was shortened by 4 bases and J by 5 bases, with 12 bases between the two germline ends. The CDR3 coding sequence is TGTGCCAGCAGCTACCAGGGGAAACACGAGCAGTACTTC. This encodes CASSYQGKHEQYF. The whole variable domain, filled in from reference TRBV7-9 and TRBJ2-7, reads DTGVSQNPRHKITKRGQNVTFRCDPISEHNRLYWYRQTLGQGPEFLTYFQNEAQLEKSRLLSDRFSAERPKGSFSTLEIQRTEQGDSAMYLCASSYQGKHEQYFGPGTRLTVT.

The chain couples TRBV9 to TRBJ2-5; 12 bases fit TRBD2. This CDR3 contains 17 residues. Trimming removed 4 bases from V and 7 bases from J; junction bases left unmatched: 14. The germline V gene encodes CDR1 SGDLS and CDR2 YYNGEE. CDR3 region: CASSPRGLAGPLGTQYF. CDR3 bases: TGTGCCAGCAGCCCTCGGGGACTAGCGGGTCCCTTGGGGACCCAGTACTTC. The full variable domain, completed using reference TRBV9 and TRBJ2-5, is DSGVTQTPKHLITATGQRVTLRCSPRSGDLSVYWYQQSLDQGLQFLIQYYNGEERAKGNILERFSAQQFPDLHSELNLSSLELGDSALYFCASSPRGLAGPLGTQYFGPGTRLLVL.

The V and J genes are TRBV29-1 and TRBJ2-3; D is perhaps TRBD2 (6 bases). CDR3 length: 12 residues. Trimming took 4 bases from V and 9 from J, leaving 14 bases between them. The germline gives CDR1 SQVTM, CDR2 ANQGSEA. The CDR3 DNA sequence: TGCAGCGTTGGGGCGCTGGGAGGCACGCAGTATTTT. It yields the protein CSVGALGGTQYF.

This chain uses TRBV5-1 with TRBJ2-1; 8 bases line up with TRBD2. Germline V lookup: CDR1 SGHRS, CDR2 YFSETQ. CDR3 size: 15 residues. V dropped 8 bases and J dropped 9; count of bases not matched to a gene: 16. Here the CDR3 DNA reads TGCGCCAGTCAAACGGCGGGGGGCCTCGGAGTTGAGCAGTTCTTC. Its protein is CASQTAGGLGVEQFF. Full variable domain (remainder filled in from reference TRBV5-1 and TRBJ2-1): KAGVTQTPRYLIKTRGQQVTLSCSPISGHRSVSWYQQTPGQGLQFLFEYFSETQRNKGNFPGRFSGRQFSNSRSEMNVSTLELGDSALYLCASQTAGGLGVEQFFGPGTRLTVL.

Only one count was recorded for this clone. The gene calls are TRBV29-1 and TRBJ2-1; TRBD2 might be the D (5 bases). The germline V gene has CDR1 SQVTM and CDR2 ANQGSEA. Trimming left V 6 bases short and J 9 bases short, with 12 bases between. The CDR3 has 11 amino acids. The CDR3 DNA follows: TGCAGCGTAGCCCTAGCTGGTGAGCAGTTCTTC. Translating gives CSVALAGEQFF.

This clone was detected only once. This chain connects TRBV7-9 to TRBJ1-2, with 7 bases aligning to TRBD1. The length of the CDR3 is 11 residues. The V segment lost 11 bases and the J segment 6 bases; nucleotides outside the gene matches: 6. CDR1 is SEHNR, CDR2 FQNEAQ, per germline (reference sequence). CDR3 residues: CAWRGPDGYTF. The CDR3 nucleotides are TGTGCCTGGAGGGGGCCAGATGGCTACACCTTC.

This chain joins TRBV24-1 and TRBJ1-5; the D gene is possibly TRBD1 (5 bases). Germline V gives CDR1 KGHDR, CDR2 SFDVKD. There are 16 residues in the CDR3. Trimming removed 10 bases at V and 3 bases at J, with 21 bases between. The CDR3 nucleotides read TGTGCCACATCCTTTAGTTGGGGCAGATCCAATCAGCCCCAGCATTTT. It translates to CATSFSWGRSNQPQHF.

The rearrangement uses TRBV9 and TRBJ1-6, with 8 bases aligning to TRBD1. Germline CDR1 is SGDLS and CDR2 is YYNGEE. This CDR3 spans 14 amino acids. The V and J ends lost 2 bases and 6 bases, in that order; junction bases with no gene match: 1. The CDR3 DNA reads TGTGCCAGCAGCGTGACAGGGGTTAATTCACCCCTCCACTTT. This gives the protein CASSVTGVNSPLHF.

The J gene is TRBJ1-2, the V gene TRBV15, with a possible D match to TRBD1 (5 bases). The CDR3 has 15 residues. The V and J ends lost 0 bases and 3 bases respectively, with 11 bases between them. CDR1 is LNHNV, CDR2 YYDKDF, per germline (reference sequence). CDR3 in amino acids: CATSRDLGRDYGYTF. CDR3 nucleotides: TGTGCCACCAGCAGAGATTTGGGGCGAGACTATGGCTACACCTTC.

This clone was counted a few times. The chain joins TRBV19 to TRBJ2-7; D is perhaps TRBD2 (5 bases). Germline V CDR1 and CDR2: LNHDA, SQIVND (reference sequence). The CDR3 has 14 residues. V gave up 10 bases and J gave up 0 bases, with 16 bases separating them. CDR3 loop: CATQQGGSSYEQYF. The CDR3 DNA is TGTGCCACACAACAAGGAGGCAGCTCCTACGAGCAGTACTTC.

In its sample, this clone was seen once. This sequence joins TRBV12-2 and TRBJ2-5; the table's D call of TRBD2 was not tested on the DNA. TRBV12-2 is tagged as a pseudogene. The length of the CDR3 is 15 residues. CDR3 nucleotide sequence: TGTGCAAGTCGCTTAGAGAGCGGTCCTTGTGAGACCCAGTACTTC. This codes for CASRLESGPCETQYF.

The V gene is TRBV3-1 (or the pseudogene TRBV3-2), the J gene TRBJ2-5; 9 bases map to TRBD1. The CDR3 totals 16 residues. V shed 2 bases and J 4 bases; nucleotides not matched to a gene: 8. The germline gives CDR1 LGHDT, CDR2 YNNKEL (reference sequence). Here the CDR3 reads CASSQLGDRVRETQYF. As DNA, the CDR3 is TGTGCCAGCAGCCAACTCGGGGACAGGGTTCGAGAGACCCAGTACTTC.

The chain has TRBV7-9 and TRBJ1-6, with D unresolved. The CDR3 totals 16 residues. Trimming removed 1 base at V and 7 bases at J, with 14 bases between. Germline V gives CDR1 SEHNR, CDR2 FQNEAQ (reference sequence). The CDR3 nucleotides are TGTGCCAGCAGCTTAGTTGCCAGTCTTTGGAATTCACCCCTCCACTTT. Its translation is CASSLVASLWNSPLHF.

The chain joins TRBV7-2 to TRBJ2-7; TRBD2 matches 13 bases. Trimming cost V 4 bases and J 3 bases; bases outside gene matches: 6. The length of the CDR3 is 16 residues. Germline values: CDR1 SGHTA, CDR2 FQGNSA. The CDR3 here is CASSSGTSGKIYEQYF. CDR3 bases: TGTGCCAGCAGCTCCGGGACTAGCGGGAAAATCTACGAGCAGTACTTC.

In its sample, this clone was seen once. The chain is built from TRBV29-1 and TRBJ1-5; 7 positions agree with TRBD1. Per germline, CDR1 SQVTM and CDR2 ANQGSEA. V gave up 6 bases and J gave up 3 bases; unmatched junction bases: 8. The CDR3 is 14 amino acids. The CDR3 region is CSVIPGGLNQPQHF. The CDR3 nucleotides are TGCAGCGTGATCCCAGGGGGGCTCAATCAGCCCCAGCATTTT. Supplemented by reference TRBV29-1 and TRBJ1-5, the full variable domain reads SAVISQKPSRDICQRGTSLTIQCQVDSQVTMMFWYRQQPGQSLTLIATANQGSEATYESGFVIDKFPISRPNLTFSTLTVSNMSPEDSSIYLCSVIPGGLNQPQHFGDGTRLSIL.

This clone has just a few counts. DNA for the CDR3: TGTGCCAGCACAGGACTAGCGGGAGACGGAAGCACGTACAATGAGCAGTTCTTC. This codes for CASTGLAGDGSTYNEQFF. The rearrangement uses TRBV28 and TRBJ2-1, with TRBD2 identical over 13 bases. CDR1 and CDR2 (germline): MDHEN, SYDVKM. The CDR3 totals 18 residues. V shed 7 bases and J 4 bases; nucleotides not matched to a gene: 13.

The gene calls are TRBV7-2 and TRBJ2-1; 8 bases fit TRBD2. CDR3 length: 17 residues. From germline, CDR1 is SGHTA and CDR2 FQGNSA. With 1 base clipped from V and 7 bases from J, the junction kept 12 bases outside the gene matches. CDR3 residues: CASSLVVGTSRANEQFF. CDR3 nucleotides: TGTGCCAGCAGCTTAGTAGTCGGGACTAGTCGAGCGAATGAGCAGTTCTTC.

This clone was seen a handful of times. The genes are TRBV4-3 and TRBJ2-2; no firm D call. Germline values: CDR1 LGHNA, CDR2 YSLEER. This CDR3 region has 17 residues. V shed 3 bases and J shed 6 bases, with 20 bases lying between them. The CDR3 reads CASSHRVGTSLAGELFF. The CDR3 DNA sequence: TGCGCCAGCAGCCACCGGGTCGGAACCTCTCTCGCCGGGGAGCTGTTTTTT.

This clone was counted at least ten times. The chain employs TRBV9 and TRBJ2-7, with TRBD2 as a possible D gene (5 bases). CDR1 and CDR2 from the germline V gene are SGDLS and YYNGEE. The CDR3 totals 13 residues. V was clipped by 3 bases and J by 7 bases, with 14 bases between them. CDR3 DNA: TGTGCCAGCAGCGACGACTACGTTTGGGAGCAGTACTTC. Its translation: CASSDDYVWEQYF.

The chain recombines TRBV7-9 with TRBJ1-2, with D perhaps TRBD1 (6 bases). Germline-derived CDR1 and CDR2 are SEHNR and FQNEAQ (reference sequence). The CDR3 length is 14 residues. The V end lost 6 bases, the J end lost 3 bases, and 14 bases lay between the germline ends. The CDR3 protein is CASSLGAGDYGYTF. The CDR3 region has the DNA TGTGCCAGCAGTTTGGGTGCAGGGGACTATGGCTACACCTTC.